The source of this T cell receptor beta chain is a study of CXCR3-negative and CXCR3-positive naive CD8 T cells. Libraries of TRB cDNA were made by 5' RACE and carried UMIs. TCRdb reprocessed the 5' RACE reads, keeping one entry per CDR3 protein, no DNA. The sample holds roughly 90,000 distinct CDR3 sequences. Per the germline V gene, CDR1 is DFQATT and CDR2 is SNEGSKA (reference sequence). The CDR3 totals 14 residues. As for this clonotype: Its antigen is unknown.

Points from the study as a whole: Naive CXCR3-positive and CXCR3-negative cells shared TRBV-TRBJ usage; memory cells diverged. TRB CDR3 properties indicated TCR strength, while surface CD5 was similar across naive subsets.

The sorter processed each CD8+ T cell subset in triplicate at 250,000 to 300,000 cells apiece. This clonotype originated in a human donor in good health. Some clones in this sample may be carry-over from other donors' samples. V usage is TRBV20-1 and J usage is TRBJ1-3. The material sequenced was naive CXCR3- CD8+ T cells from blood. Subset defined: CD45RO-CCR7+CD27+CD95- naive CD8+ T cells lacking CXCR3 (TNR3-). The CDR3 sequence is CSALTRESGNTIYF.